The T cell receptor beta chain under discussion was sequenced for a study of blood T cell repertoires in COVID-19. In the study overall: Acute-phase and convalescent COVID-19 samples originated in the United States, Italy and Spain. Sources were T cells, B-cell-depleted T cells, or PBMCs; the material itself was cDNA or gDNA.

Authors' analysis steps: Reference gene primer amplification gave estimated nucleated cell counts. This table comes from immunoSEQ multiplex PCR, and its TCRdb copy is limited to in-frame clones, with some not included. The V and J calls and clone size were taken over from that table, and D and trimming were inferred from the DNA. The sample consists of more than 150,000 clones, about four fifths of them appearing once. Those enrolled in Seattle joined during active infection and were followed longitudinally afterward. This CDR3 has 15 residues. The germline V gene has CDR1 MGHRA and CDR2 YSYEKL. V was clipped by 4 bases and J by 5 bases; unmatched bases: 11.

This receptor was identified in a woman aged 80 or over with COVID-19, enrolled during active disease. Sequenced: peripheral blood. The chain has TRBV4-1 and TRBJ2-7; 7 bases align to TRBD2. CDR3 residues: CASSPRLAESNEQYF. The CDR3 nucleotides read TGCGCCAGCAGCCCTAGACTAGCCGAAAGCAACGAGCAGTACTTC.